This paragraph reports one T cell receptor (beta chain). The antigen remains unidentified. These data originate in a study of OX40 agonist ivuxolimab in advanced cancers. Whole-study context: Every 2 weeks, patients received ivuxolimab intravenously, dosed at 0.01 to 10 mg/kg. Study outcomes and limitations: Expanded peripheral T-cell antigen specificity went undetermined.

V was clipped by 9 bases and J by 1 base, with 13 bases between them. CDR1 is LNHDA and CDR2 is SQIVND in the germline V gene (reference sequence). CDR3 length equals 13 residues. Produced via immunoSEQ multiplex PCR; TCRdb's table is partial and in-frame only. The sample has more than 65,000 clones, about 89% seen once. The sequence came from an adult with an advanced solid tumor such as melanoma, head and neck, liver or kidney cancer. Specimen: CD4+ or CD8+ T cells sorted from blood, collected in a trial of the OX40 agonist ivuxolimab. The genes are TRBV19 and TRBJ2-7; a possible D gene is TRBD2 (6 bases). The CDR3 DNA reads TGTGCCAGCCGGGGGTCCCCATCCTACGAGCAGTACTTC. As protein: CASRGSPSYEQYF.